This paragraph reports one TCR beta chain. Here immunoSEQ multiplex PCR was the method, and the copy in TCRdb shows in-frame clones only, minus some. The sample lists 130,000 to 150,000 clones, approximately 90% occurring once. This specimen comes from a study of T cell responses to AZD1222 COVID-19 vaccine. The CDR3 length is 13 residues. V was trimmed by 5 bases and J by 8 bases, leaving 10 bases between them. CDR1 LNHDA and CDR2 SQIVND come from the germline V gene (reference sequence). The receptor was isolated from an adult in good health. The sequencing used peripheral blood, collected on day 0 of AZD1222 vaccination. The chain carries TRBV19 and TRBJ1-6, with D possibly TRBD1 on 6 matching bases. The CDR3 protein is CASSRRGDSPLHF. As DNA, the CDR3 is TGTGCCAGTAGTCGCAGGGGCGATTCACCCCTCCACTTT.